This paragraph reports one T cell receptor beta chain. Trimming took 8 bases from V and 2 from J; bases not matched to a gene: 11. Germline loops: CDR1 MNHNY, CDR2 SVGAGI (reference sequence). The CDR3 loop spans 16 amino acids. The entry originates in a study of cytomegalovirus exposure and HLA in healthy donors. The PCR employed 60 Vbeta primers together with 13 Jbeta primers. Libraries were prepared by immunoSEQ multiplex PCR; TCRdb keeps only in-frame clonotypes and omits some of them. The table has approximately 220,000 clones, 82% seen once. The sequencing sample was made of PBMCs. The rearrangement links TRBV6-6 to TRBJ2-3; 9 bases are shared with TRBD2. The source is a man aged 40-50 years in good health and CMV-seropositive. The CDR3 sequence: CASRRRTSADTDTQYF. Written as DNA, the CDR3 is TGTGCCAGCCGACGACGGACTAGCGCTGACACAGATACGCAGTATTTT.